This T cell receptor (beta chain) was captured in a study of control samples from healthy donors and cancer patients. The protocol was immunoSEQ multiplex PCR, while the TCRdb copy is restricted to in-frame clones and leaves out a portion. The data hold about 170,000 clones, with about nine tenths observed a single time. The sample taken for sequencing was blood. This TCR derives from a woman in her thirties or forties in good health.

The DNA of the CDR3 is TGTGCCAGCAGCTTAGCTAGCGGTACGGGTGAGCAGTACTTC. Protein product: CASSLASGTGEQYF. The chain carries TRBV7-9 and TRBJ2-7, with D perhaps matching TRBD2 (6 bases). This CDR3 is built from 14 residues. Per germline, CDR1 SEHNR and CDR2 FQNEAQ (reference sequence). V was clipped by 0 bases and J by 7 bases, with 13 bases between them.